The next 25 T cell receptor beta chains were all read from a single sample in a study of T cells in Graves' hyperthyroidism and ophthalmopathy. Amplification targeted TCR beta CDR3 regions from RNA transcripts. During a first-round RT-PCR of the TCR CDR3, the HTBI primer set was used. One entry per CDR3 protein results from TCRdb running MiXCR on the multiplex PCR reads. Among around 700,000 distinct CDR3 sequences listed, about a third were seen once. Sequencing input: blood. The source is a woman aged 40 to 50 with Graves' hyperthyroidism.

The CDR3 loop is CASSPSPGVQQETQYF. The CDR3 bases are TGTGCCAGCAGCCCGAGTCCAGGGGTCCAACAAGAGACCCAGTACTTC. The genes are TRBV4-2 and TRBJ2-5, with TRBD1 as a possible D gene (6 bases). Germline CDR1 and CDR2: LGHNA and YNFKEQ. V lost 4 bases and J 2 bases, leaving 17 bases between the germline ends. The CDR3 sequence is 16 residues long.

To note about this clonotype: A much more abundant neighbour one base away suggests this may be a read error. This sequence joins TRBV9 and TRBJ2-5; D gene ambiguous. The CDR3 runs 15 residues. Germline values: CDR1 SGDLS, CDR2 YYNGEE. The CDR3 sequence: CASSVEGRPQGTQYF. The CDR3 DNA sequence: TGTGCCAGCAGCGTAGAAGGACGGCCACAAGGGACCCAGTACTTC.

This chain links TRBV7-9 with TRBJ1-3, with TRBD1 matching over 9 bases. In germline, CDR1 is SEHNR, CDR2 FQNEAQ (reference sequence). The CDR3 totals 16 residues. V gave up 5 bases and J gave up 0 bases; unmatched junction bases: 5. The CDR3 spells CASSPGQGFSGNTIYF. In DNA form, the CDR3 reads TGTGCCAGCAGCCCAGGACAGGGGTTCTCTGGAAACACCATATATTTT.

This clonotype was observed at least ten times. The V call is TRBV11-2, the J call TRBJ1-2, with 7 bases aligning to TRBD1. Germline CDR1 is SGHAT and CDR2 is FQNNGV. V was pared by 3 bases and J by 5 bases, with 9 bases of the junction left unmatched. The CDR3 has 15 amino acids. The CDR3 DNA reads as TGTGCCAGCAGCTTGACACCAGGGGGAACTTATGGCTACACCTTC. It translates to CASSLTPGGTYGYTF.

This clonotype was recorded a few times. The chain combines TRBV6-1 with TRBJ1-3; no clear D gene. The CDR3 runs 15 residues. CDR1 and CDR2 (germline): MNHNS, SASEGT. The ends were cut back, 2 bases at V and 4 bases at J, with 12 bases in the middle. In DNA form, the CDR3 reads TGTGCCAGCAGTGAACATTCGGTCGGGGGAAACACCATATATTTT. Its protein is CASSEHSVGGNTIYF.

This clonotype was recorded at least ten times. J is TRBJ2-5 and V is TRBV12-3 or TRBV12-4; no firm D call. CDR3 length: 14 amino acids. Trimming took off 2 bases at V and 5 bases at J, with 12 bases between the two ends. The CDR3 reads CASSLFPSEETQYF. DNA for the CDR3: TGTGCCAGCAGTTTATTCCCCTCAGAGGAGACCCAGTACTTC.

This clonotype appeared a few times. The rearrangement links TRBV6-1 to TRBJ1-1; possible D gene TRBD1, 6 bases. Germline CDR1 reads MNHNS; CDR2 reads SASEGT. This CDR3 spans 13 amino acids. In nucleotides, the CDR3 is TGTAACACTGGGACAAATCGCGGAACTGAAGCTTTCTTT. Amino acids: CNTGTNRGTEAFF.

This clonotype showed up just a few times. The chain links TRBV7-9 to TRBJ2-7; D is uncertain. CDR1 is SEHNR and CDR2 is FQNEAQ in the germline V gene (reference sequence). This CDR3 is 12 amino acids long. Trimming stripped 7 bases from V and 3 bases from J, with 10 bases between. CDR3 region: CASTPGYYEQYF. In nucleotides, the CDR3 is TGTGCCAGCACCCCCGGATACTACGAGCAGTACTTC.

This clonotype was recorded at least ten times. CDR3 region: CASSHGQGAFF. CDR3 sequence (DNA): TGTGCCAGCAGCCACGGACAGGGAGCTTTCTTT. The chain recombines TRBV14 with TRBJ1-1, with 8 positions matching TRBD1. This CDR3 is 11 amino acids long. The germline CDR1 and CDR2 sequences are SGHDN and FVKESK. With 3 bases clipped from V and 10 bases from J, the junction kept 1 base outside the gene matches.

This clonotype was recorded at least ten times. The chain carries TRBV2 and TRBJ2-7; 10 positions agree with TRBD2. Germline trimming cut 6 bases from V and 0 bases from J; bases unmatched to any gene: 2. The CDR3 covers 14 residues. Germline assignment: CDR1 SNHLY and CDR2 FYNNEI. In nucleotides, the CDR3 is TGTGCCAGCAGCGGACTAGCGGACTCCTACGAGCAGTACTTC. Amino acid sequence: CASSGLADSYEQYF.

The gene calls are TRBV7-2 and TRBJ2-5; D not certain. This CDR3 contains 14 residues. Trimming stripped 2 bases from V and 2 bases from J, with 9 bases between. The germline gives CDR1 SGHTA, CDR2 FQGNSA. The CDR3 loop reads CASSLRRIQETQYF. CDR3 DNA: TGTGCCAGCAGCTTAAGACGGATACAAGAGACCCAGTACTTC.

Points on this clonotype: This is likely a read error, given that the CDR3 carries no conserved phenylalanine or tryptophan at its end. The DNA is omitted, as the CDR3 cannot be located on it reliably, and the CDR3 follows TCRdb's listing. V gene TRBV10-3 combines with J gene TRBJ1-3; the table names TRBD1, a call not compared with the DNA. CDR1 and CDR2 (germline): ENHRY, SYGVKD. The CDR3 is made up of 9 amino acids, end residues included. The CDR3 reads CAISDAGQG.

V usage is TRBV7-2 and J usage is TRBJ2-5; no reliable D call. V lost 4 bases to trimming and J lost 4 bases, with 16 bases between them. Looked up from germline, CDR1 is SGHTA and CDR2 is FQGNSA. The CDR3 has 15 residues. DNA for the CDR3: TGTGCCAGCAGCTCACCCCGGCACAGAGGAGAGACCCAGTACTTC. This sequence encodes CASSSPRHRGETQYF.

In regard to this clonotype: A much more abundant neighbour one base away suggests this may be a read error. The genes are TRBV2 and TRBJ1-1; D remains ambiguous. Germline V gene sequence: CDR1 SNHLY, CDR2 FYNNEI. The CDR3 covers 13 residues. This CDR3 reads CASSESVSTEASF. The CDR3 nucleotides are TGTGCCAGCAGTGAGAGCGTTAGCACTGAAGCTTCCTTT.

This clonotype was counted a single time. The chain links TRBV29-1 to TRBJ2-7; 7 bases match TRBD1. V trimming: 7 bases; J trimming: 3 bases; junction bases outside the gene matches: 12. Germline CDR1 is SQVTM and CDR2 is ANQGSEA. There are 14 residues in the CDR3. In nucleotides, the CDR3 is TGCAGCGCTCCTCTCCGGGACAGAAACTACGAGCAGTACTTC. Translating gives CSAPLRDRNYEQYF.

This clonotype came up once. The chain couples TRBV7-2 to TRBJ2-3; D is unresolved. V dropped 1 base and J dropped 2 bases, with 10 bases sitting between them. From germline, CDR1 is SGHTA and CDR2 FQGNSA. This CDR3 region has 15 residues. The CDR3 loop is CASSLGDSITDTQYF. CDR3 bases: TGTGCCAGCAGCTTAGGAGACTCAATCACAGATACGCAGTATTTT.

This clonotype was detected a few times. The gene calls are TRBV19 and TRBJ1-2, with TRBD1 matching over 9 bases. Germline loops: CDR1 LNHDA, CDR2 SQIVND (reference sequence). This CDR3 spans 15 amino acids. Trimming cost V 3 bases and J 6 bases; bases outside gene matches: 8. CDR3 bases: TGTGCCAGTAGTATGGGAGAACAGGGGGCAAATGGCTACACCTTC. Protein product: CASSMGEQGANGYTF.

This clonotype was seen at least ten times. The V gene is TRBV29-1, the J gene TRBJ1-2, with D maybe TRBD1 (6 bases). Germline CDR1 and CDR2: SQVTM and ANQGSEA. The CDR3 is made up of 14 amino acids. V lost 1 base, J lost 4 bases, and 13 bases lay in between. This CDR3 is CSVEVTQGTYGYTF. CDR3 coding DNA: TGCAGCGTTGAAGTTACCCAGGGGACCTATGGCTACACCTTC.

A few counts support this clonotype. V usage is TRBV15 and J usage is TRBJ2-5; D uncertain. V lost 0 bases and J lost 2, with 10 bases in between. The CDR3 covers 15 residues. Germline values: CDR1 LNHNV, CDR2 YYDKDF (reference sequence). CDR3 amino acids: CATSRDRVTQETQYF. CDR3 nucleotides: TGTGCCACCAGCAGAGATAGGGTTACTCAAGAGACCCAGTACTTC.

Remarks on this clonotype: Since a much larger clone is just one base distant, this may be a read error. This chain uses TRBV29-1 with TRBJ1-1; TRBD1 matches at 7 bases. This CDR3 region has 13 residues. Trimming removed 1 base from V and 10 bases from J; junction bases left unmatched: 9. Per the germline V gene, CDR1 is SQVTM and CDR2 is ANQGSEA. DNA of the CDR3: TGCAGCGTTGAAGTCAACGACAGGGAGCTAGCTTTCTTT. Its translation: CSVEVNDRELAFF.

A remark on this clonotype: At one of its ends the junction is not consistent with the germline gene, which may arise from a read error. The V and J genes are TRBV4-1 and TRBJ2-7; 13 bases are a match to TRBD2. Germline CDR1 and CDR2: MGHRA and YSYEKL. The CDR3 runs 14 residues. The CDR3 DNA sequence: TGCGCCAGCAGGAGACTAGCGGGGGGCCTCGAGCAGTGCTTC. Translation: CASRRLAGGLEQCF.

Remarks on this clonotype: A read error is possible here, since a much larger clone lies one base away. CDR3 nucleotide sequence: TGTGCCCGCAGCACACAGGGTGATAATGAAAAACTGTTTTTT. It is translated as CARSTQGDNEKLFF. The chain couples TRBV7-9 to TRBJ1-4, with a tentative D call TRBD1 (6 bases). Germline V gives CDR1 SEHNR, CDR2 FQNEAQ (reference sequence). The CDR3 covers 14 residues.

The rearrangement links TRBV12-3 or TRBV12-4 to TRBJ2-5; no definite D call. The CDR3 has 14 residues. The ends were cut back, 8 bases at V and 3 bases at J, with 16 bases in the middle. CDR3 bases: TGTGCCAGCTCCCGGCTTCGCGGAGAAGAGACCCAGTACTTC. It is translated as CASSRLRGEETQYF.

This clonotype has only one observation. A read error may be the cause here, since a much bigger clone is one base away. This rearrangement joins TRBV7-2 to TRBJ1-2; D unclear. This CDR3 comprises 11 residues. Germline V CDR1 and CDR2: SGHTA, FQGNSA. The CDR3 sequence is CASGLQHGYTF. In DNA, the CDR3 is TGTGCCAGCGGCTTACAGCATGGCTACACCTTC.

Notes on this clonotype: One junction end disagrees with the germline gene, perhaps due to a read error. The chain joins TRBV24-1 to TRBJ1-1, with a weak D call TRBD1 (6 bases). This CDR3 is 14 amino acids long. CDR1 is KGHDR and CDR2 is SFDVKD in the germline V gene. The CDR3 DNA follows: TGTGCCAGCAGTTTATCAGGGGCGCGGGGTGAAGCTTTCTTT. Translation gives CASSLSGARGEAFF.